What follows describes a single TCR beta chain. The antigen is not known. Time point reported: patch test 1, 2 weeks after DPC sensitization. Sample treatment: therapeutic diphenylcyclopropenone sensitization with weekly scalp DPC. At patch-test visits, sampling came before the patch test. The data derive from a study of human T cells and chemical hapten exposure. Looking at the study overall: Patch tests put 0.01% DPC on the upper back, read at 6 days. Chiefly female patients presented with alopecia areata, totalis or universalis. The study, taken as a whole, reports: The count of PT1 expanded TCRs correlated positively with patch test score.

Losses at the gene ends were 4 bases for V and 3 bases for J; bases not matched to a gene: 5. Germline V lookup: CDR1 GTSNPN, CDR2 SVGIG (reference sequence). The CDR3 has 14 amino acids. MiXCR was run by TCRdb on the RACE reads, yielding one entry per CDR3 protein. The table lists 45,000 to 60,000 distinct CDR3 sequences, about 9.3% of them singletons. The genes are TRBV30 and TRBJ1-5; TRBD1 matches 8 bases. The clonotype was recovered from a woman aged 40 to 55 with alopecia areata. Some clones in this sample may be carry-over from other donors' samples. Here the sequenced sample was whole blood, taken in connection with sensitization to the hapten diphenylcyclopropenone (DPC). CDR3 nucleotide sequence: TGTGCCTGGAAAGGACAGGGCCCCAATCAGCCCCAGCATTTT. Translation: CAWKGQGPNQPQHF.